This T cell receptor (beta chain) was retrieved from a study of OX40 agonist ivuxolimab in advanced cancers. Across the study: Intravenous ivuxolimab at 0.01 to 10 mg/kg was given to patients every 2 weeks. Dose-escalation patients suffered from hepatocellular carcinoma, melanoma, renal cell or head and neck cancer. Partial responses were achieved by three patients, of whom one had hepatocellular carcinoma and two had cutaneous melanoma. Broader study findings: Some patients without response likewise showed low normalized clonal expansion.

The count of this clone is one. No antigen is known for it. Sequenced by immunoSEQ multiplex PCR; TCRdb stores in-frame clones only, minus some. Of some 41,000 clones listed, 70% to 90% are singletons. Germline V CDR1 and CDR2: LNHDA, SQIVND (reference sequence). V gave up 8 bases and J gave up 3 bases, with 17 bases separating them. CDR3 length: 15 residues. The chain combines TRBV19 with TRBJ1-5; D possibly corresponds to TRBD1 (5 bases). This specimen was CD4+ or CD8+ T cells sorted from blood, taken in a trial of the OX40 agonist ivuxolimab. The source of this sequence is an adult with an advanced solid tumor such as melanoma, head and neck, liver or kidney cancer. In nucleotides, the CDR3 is TGTGCCAGTCGGGCGGCAGGGAATAACAATCAGCCCCAGCATTTT. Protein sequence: CASRAAGNNNQPQHF.